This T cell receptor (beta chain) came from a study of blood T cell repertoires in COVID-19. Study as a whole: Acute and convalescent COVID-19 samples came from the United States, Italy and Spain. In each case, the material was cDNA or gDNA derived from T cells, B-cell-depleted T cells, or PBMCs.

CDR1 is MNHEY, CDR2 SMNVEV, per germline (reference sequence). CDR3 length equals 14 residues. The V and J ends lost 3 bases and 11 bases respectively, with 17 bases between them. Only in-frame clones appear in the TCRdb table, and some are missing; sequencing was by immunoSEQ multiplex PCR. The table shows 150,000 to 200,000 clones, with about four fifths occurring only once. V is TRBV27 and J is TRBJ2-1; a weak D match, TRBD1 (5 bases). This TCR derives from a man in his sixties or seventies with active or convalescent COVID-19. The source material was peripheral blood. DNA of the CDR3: TGTGCCAGCAGTTTTGCCTCCGAGACAGCGCAGCAGTTCTTC. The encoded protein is CASSFASETAQQFF.